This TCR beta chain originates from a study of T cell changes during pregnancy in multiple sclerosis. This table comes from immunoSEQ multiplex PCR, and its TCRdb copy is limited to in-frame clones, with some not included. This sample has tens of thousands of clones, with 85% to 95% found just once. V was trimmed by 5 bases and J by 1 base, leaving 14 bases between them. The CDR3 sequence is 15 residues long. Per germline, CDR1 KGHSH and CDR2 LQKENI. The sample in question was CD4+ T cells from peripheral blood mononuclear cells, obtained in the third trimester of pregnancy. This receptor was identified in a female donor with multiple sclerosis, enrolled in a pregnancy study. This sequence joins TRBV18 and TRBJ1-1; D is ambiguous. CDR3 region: CASSTRQEKNTEAFF. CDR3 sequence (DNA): TGTGCCAGCTCAACCAGACAAGAAAAGAACACTGAAGCTTTCTTT.